This entry concerns a single TCR beta chain. As yet, its antigen is unknown. The source of the sample is a study of T cell responses to AZD1222 COVID-19 vaccine. The CDR3 is 14 residues long. V was clipped by 4 bases and J by 5 bases; unmatched bases: 6. Using immunoSEQ multiplex PCR, the repertoire was profiled, and TCRdb retains in-frame clones only, with some absent. The table shows some 100,000 clones, with about 87% occurring only once. Regarding the study as a whole: AZD1222 recipients seropositive at baseline numbered only 5 or 6. Two AZD1222 doses significantly raised spike-specific TCR breadth and depth over controls.

The TCR sequence derives from an adult in good health. V and J are TRBV23-1 and TRBJ1-2; TRBD1 matches 8 bases. TRBV23-1 is known as an ORF, though its function is uncertain. The source was peripheral blood, collected on day 0 of MenACWY control vaccination. CDR3 loop: CASSRAGGPYGYTF. DNA for the CDR3: TGCGCCAGCAGTCGAGCAGGGGGCCCGTATGGCTACACCTTC.